One T cell receptor (beta chain) is described in this entry. The CDR3 is 13 residues long. Trimming at V came to 6 bases and at J to 1 base, leaving 1 base not matched to a gene. Germline CDR1 reads LNHDA; CDR2 reads SQIVND (reference sequence). The sample belongs to a study of blood T cell repertoires in COVID-19. About the research overall: COVID-19 samples from acute and convalescent phases originated in the United States, Italy and Spain. The analysed material was cDNA or gDNA that came from T cells, B-cell-depleted T cells, or PBMCs.

Produced via immunoSEQ multiplex PCR; TCRdb's table is partial and in-frame only. The sample records about 98,000 clones, 86% being singletons. This clonotype originated in a man in his fifties or sixties with acute or convalescent COVID-19. The chain recombines TRBV19 with TRBJ2-5; 8 positions agree with TRBD1. The sequenced sample was peripheral blood. CDR3 sequence reads: CASRTGGQETQYF. The CDR3 region has the DNA TGTGCCAGTAGAACAGGGGGCCAAGAGACCCAGTACTTC.